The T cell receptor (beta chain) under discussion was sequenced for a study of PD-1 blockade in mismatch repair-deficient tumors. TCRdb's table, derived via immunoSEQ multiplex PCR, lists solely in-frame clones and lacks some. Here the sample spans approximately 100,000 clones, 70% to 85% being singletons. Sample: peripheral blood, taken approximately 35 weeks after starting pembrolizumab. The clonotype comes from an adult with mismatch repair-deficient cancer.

The CDR3: CASSLEAGGPNYGYTF. The CDR3 bases are TGTGCCAGTAGCCTGGAGGCGGGGGGCCCTAACTATGGCTACACCTTC. The V and J genes are TRBV19 and TRBJ1-2; D might be TRBD1 (6 bases). Germline loops: CDR1 LNHDA, CDR2 SQIVND (reference sequence). The CDR3 extends over 16 amino acids. The V and J ends lost 6 bases and 0 bases respectively, with 17 bases between them.